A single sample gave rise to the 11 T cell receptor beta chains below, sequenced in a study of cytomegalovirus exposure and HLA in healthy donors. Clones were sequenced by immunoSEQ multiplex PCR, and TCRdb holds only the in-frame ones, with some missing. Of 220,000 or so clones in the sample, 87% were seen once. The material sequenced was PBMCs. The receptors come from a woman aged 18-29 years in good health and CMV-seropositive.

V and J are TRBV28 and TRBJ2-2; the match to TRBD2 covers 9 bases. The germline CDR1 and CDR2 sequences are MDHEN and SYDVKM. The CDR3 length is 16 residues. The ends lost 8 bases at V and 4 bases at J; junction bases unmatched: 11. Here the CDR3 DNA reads TGTGCCAGCTCCAGTTTTAGCGGGAGCGGCACCGGGGAGCTGTTTTTT. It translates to CASSSFSGSGTGELFF.

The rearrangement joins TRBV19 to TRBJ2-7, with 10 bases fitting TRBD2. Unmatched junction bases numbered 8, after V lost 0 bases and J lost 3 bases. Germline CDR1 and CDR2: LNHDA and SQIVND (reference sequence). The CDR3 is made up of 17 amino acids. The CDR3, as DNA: TGTGCCAGTAGTATAGATCTCCGGCTAGCGGGGGTCTACGAGCAGTACTTC. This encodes CASSIDLRLAGVYEQYF.

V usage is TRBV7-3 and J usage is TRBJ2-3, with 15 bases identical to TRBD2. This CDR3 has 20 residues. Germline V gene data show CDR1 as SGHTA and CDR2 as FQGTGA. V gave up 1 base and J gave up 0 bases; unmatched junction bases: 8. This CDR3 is CASSLIGTSGRPGSTDTQYF. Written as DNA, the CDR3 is TGTGCCAGCAGCTTAATCGGGACTAGCGGGAGGCCGGGGAGCACAGATACGCAGTATTTT.

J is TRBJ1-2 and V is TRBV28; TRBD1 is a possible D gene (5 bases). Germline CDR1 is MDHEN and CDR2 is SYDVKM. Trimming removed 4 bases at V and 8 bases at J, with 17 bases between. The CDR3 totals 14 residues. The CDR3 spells CASSSSQGDQGYTF. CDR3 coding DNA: TGTGCCAGCAGTTCTTCTCAAGGGGATCAGGGCTACACCTTC.

The CDR3 nucleotides are TGTGCCAGCAGTTTCTGGGCCGGGAGAACCTACGAGCAGTACTTC. It translates to CASSFWAGRTYEQYF. The V call is TRBV28, the J call TRBJ2-7; possible D gene TRBD2, 6 bases. There are 15 residues in the CDR3. Germline CDR1 reads MDHEN; CDR2 reads SYDVKM. V was pared by 3 bases and J by 2 bases, with 14 bases between.

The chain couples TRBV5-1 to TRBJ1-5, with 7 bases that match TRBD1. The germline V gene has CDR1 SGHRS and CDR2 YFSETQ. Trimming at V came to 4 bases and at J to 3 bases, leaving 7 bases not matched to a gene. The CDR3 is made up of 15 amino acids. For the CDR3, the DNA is TGCGCCAGCAGCCCGGGACAGACATCCAATCAGCCCCAGCATTTT. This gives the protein CASSPGQTSNQPQHF.

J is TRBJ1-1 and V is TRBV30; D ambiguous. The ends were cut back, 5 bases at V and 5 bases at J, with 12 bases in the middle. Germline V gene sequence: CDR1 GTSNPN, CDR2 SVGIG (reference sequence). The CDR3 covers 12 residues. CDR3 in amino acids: CAWSTGATEAFF. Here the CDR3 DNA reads TGTGCCTGGTCCACGGGAGCGACTGAAGCTTTCTTT.

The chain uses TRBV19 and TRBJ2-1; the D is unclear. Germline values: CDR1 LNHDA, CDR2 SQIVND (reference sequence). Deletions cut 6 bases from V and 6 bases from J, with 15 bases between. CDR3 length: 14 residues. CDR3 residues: CASSKSESGNEQFF. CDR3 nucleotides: TGTGCCAGTAGCAAGTCCGAGTCGGGCAATGAGCAGTTCTTC.

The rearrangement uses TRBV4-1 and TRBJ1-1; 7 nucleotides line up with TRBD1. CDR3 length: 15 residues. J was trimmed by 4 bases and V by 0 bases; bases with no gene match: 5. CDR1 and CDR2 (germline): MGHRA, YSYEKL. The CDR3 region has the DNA TGCGCCAGCAGCCAAGAGACAGGGTTTGCCACTGAAGCTTTCTTT. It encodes CASSQETGFATEAFF.

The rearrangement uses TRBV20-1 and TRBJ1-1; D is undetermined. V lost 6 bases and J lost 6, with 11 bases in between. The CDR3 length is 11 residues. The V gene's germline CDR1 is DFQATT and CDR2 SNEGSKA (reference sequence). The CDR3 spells CSAQEPPEAFF. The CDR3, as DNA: TGCAGTGCGCAAGAGCCCCCTGAAGCTTTCTTT.

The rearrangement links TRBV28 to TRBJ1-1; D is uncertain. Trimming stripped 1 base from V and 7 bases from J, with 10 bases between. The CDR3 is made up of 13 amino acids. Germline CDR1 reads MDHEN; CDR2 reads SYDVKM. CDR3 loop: CASSLSRWSEAFF. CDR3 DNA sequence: TGTGCCAGCAGTTTATCGAGGTGGAGTGAAGCTTTCTTT.